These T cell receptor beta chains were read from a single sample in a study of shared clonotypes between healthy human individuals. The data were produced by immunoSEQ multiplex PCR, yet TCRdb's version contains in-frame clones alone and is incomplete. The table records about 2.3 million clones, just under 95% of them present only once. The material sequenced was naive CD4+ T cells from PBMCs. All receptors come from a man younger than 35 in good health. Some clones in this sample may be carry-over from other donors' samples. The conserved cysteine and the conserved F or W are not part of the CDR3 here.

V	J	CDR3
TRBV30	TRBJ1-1	AWSLAGTGRNVAF
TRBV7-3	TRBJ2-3	ASSYDGRSTDTQY
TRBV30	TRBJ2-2	AWKGVGELF
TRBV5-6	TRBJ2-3	ASASFLAGRRRADTQY
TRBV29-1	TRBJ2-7	SVEWTAQRREQY
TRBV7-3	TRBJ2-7	ASSLGAADLGEQY
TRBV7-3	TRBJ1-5	ASSSYPSRQPQH
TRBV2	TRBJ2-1	ASSADREGRNEQF
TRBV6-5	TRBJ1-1	ASSYPQGGNTEAF
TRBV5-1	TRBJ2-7	ASSPSGVSYEQY
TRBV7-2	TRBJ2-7	ASSLARTGRPFDYEQY
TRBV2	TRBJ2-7	ASRGTSGRNEQY
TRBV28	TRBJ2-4	ASTSGHWGGRDIQY
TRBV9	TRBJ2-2	ASSFYENTGELF
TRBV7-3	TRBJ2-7	ASSLRPSGLDEQY
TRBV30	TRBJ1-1	AWTRRQNTEAF
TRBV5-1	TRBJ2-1	ASIPGQGALSSYNEQF
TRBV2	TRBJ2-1	ATGQGSNNEQF
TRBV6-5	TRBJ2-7	ASRPIQGSYEQY
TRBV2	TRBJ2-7	ASSRQGKSYEQY
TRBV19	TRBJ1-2	ASSIGRVDGYT
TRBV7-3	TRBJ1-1	ARIGQGAYTEAF